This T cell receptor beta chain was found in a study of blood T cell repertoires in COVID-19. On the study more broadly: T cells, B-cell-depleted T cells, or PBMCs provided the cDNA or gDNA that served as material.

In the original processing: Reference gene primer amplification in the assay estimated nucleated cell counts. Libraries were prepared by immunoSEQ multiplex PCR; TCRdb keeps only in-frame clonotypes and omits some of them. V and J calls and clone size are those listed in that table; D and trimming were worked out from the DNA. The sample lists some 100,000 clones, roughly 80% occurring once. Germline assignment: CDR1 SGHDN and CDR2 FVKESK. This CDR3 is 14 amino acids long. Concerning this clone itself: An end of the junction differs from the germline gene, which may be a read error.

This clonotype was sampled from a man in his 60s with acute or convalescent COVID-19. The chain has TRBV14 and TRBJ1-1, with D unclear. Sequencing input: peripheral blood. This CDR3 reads CASSLTIANPEAFF. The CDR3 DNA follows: TGTGCCAGCAGCCTGACAATTGCGAACCCTGAAGCTTTCTTT.